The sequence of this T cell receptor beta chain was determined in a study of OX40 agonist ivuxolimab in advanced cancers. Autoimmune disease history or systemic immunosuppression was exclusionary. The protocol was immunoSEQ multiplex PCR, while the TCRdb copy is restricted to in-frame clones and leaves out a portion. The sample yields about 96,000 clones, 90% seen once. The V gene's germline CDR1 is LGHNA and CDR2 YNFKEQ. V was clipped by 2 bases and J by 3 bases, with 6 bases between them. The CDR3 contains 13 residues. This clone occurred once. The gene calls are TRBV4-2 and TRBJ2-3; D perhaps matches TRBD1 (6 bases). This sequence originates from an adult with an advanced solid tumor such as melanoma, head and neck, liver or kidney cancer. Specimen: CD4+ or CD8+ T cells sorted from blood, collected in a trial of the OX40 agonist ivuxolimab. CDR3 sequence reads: CASSQTGTDTQYF. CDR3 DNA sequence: TGTGCCAGCAGCCAAACAGGGACAGATACGCAGTATTTT.